This entry features one T cell receptor (beta chain) sequence. Its antigen specificity is not known. Base qualities are missing; no much larger clone stands one base away. The immunoSEQ Assay, a bias-controlled multiplex PCR, was used to amplify TCRbeta CDR3 regions from genomic DNA. For the original study's pipeline: Nucleated cell counts per sample were estimated from amplification of reference gene primers within the assay. To quantify the absolute abundance of each unique TCRbeta CDR3 rearrangement, sequence reads were collapsed and filtered. For each sample, productive Simpson clonality was calculated as the square root of Simpson's diversity index over productive rearrangements. This immuneACCESS table, as held by TCRdb, lists in-frame sequences with V and J called but not all clones. Of the missing ones, under half trace to an unresolved V gene in checked studies; the others have no known cause. V and J calls plus clone size are reproduced from that table; the DNA served to infer D and trimming. Across this sample there are over 250,000 clones, with around 89% seen only once. The ten largest clones capture around 2% of the sample.

This sample is part of a study of blood T cell repertoires in COVID-19 (dated by TCRdb to 2018 to 2020). As for the study more broadly: ImmuneRACE Cohort 3 recovered participants were defined by two consecutive negative NP/OP PCR tests, healthcare professional clearance, or symptom resolution. Samples covering the acute and convalescent phases of COVID-19 were provided by collaborators in the United States, Italy and Spain. The prospective study material was composed of cDNA or gDNA derived from T cells, B-cell-depleted T cells, or PBMCs. The dataset comprised deeply sampled blood TCRbeta repertoires from subjects exposed to, actively infected with, or recovered from COVID-19. The repertoires were released in a freely available public database intended as a resource for research on the immune response to SARS-CoV-2. Samples came from the ongoing ImmuneRACE study (first 160 participants) plus 1,254 subjects from 6 global collaborators. Nearly every sample came with metadata listing a de-identified subject ID, COVID-19 status, age in years and sex. Where available, HLA class I and class II types were taken from metadata supplied by the sample provider and were not determined by assay-based typing.

Points the paper makes about the study in general: The amount of clinical and demographic metadata varied by source and participant and was provided uncurated.

In the prospective study, participants were about 18 to 100 years old, resided in 24 geographic areas of the United States, and were enrolled through a virtual design. In the prospective study, participants were assigned to cohorts based on the clinical history participants reported in a screening survey and a study questionnaire. In the prospective study, mobile phlebotomists collected whole blood, serum and a nasopharyngeal or oropharyngeal swab from each participant. Additional blood draws and questionnaires over an approximately two-month period could optionally be provided by prospective study participants. Before DNA extraction, blood samples from the prospective study were shipped at room temperature or frozen. The germline V gene encodes CDR1 MDHEN and CDR2 SYDVKM. The CDR3, from cysteine to phenylalanine, totals 14 residues. Only the CDR3 part of the read is kept: 42 bases, read in frame from the first base. A distance of 8 bases separates the germline ends of V and J, which lose 2 bases and 1 base respectively.

Recombination connected TRBV28 to TRBJ1-2; D gene: possibly TRBD1, on 6 matching bases. Sequenced material: PBMCs or T cells enriched from blood (not recorded which). The receptor was derived from a woman aged 60 to 75 in a cohort exposed to, infected with or recovered from COVID-19 (not recorded which). Here is the DNA: TGTGCCAGCAGTTTAAACAGGGTTAACTATGGCTACACCTTC. The resulting protein is CASSLNRVNYGYTF.